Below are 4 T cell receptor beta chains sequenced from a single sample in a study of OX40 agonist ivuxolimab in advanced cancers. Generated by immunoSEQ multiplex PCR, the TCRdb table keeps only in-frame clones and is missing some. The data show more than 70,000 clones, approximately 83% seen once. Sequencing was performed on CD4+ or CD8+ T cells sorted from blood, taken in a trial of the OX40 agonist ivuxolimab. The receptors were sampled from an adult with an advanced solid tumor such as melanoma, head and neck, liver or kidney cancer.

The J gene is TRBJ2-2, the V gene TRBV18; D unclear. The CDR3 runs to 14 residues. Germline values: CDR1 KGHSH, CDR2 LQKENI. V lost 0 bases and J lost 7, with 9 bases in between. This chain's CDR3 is CASSPPVDGGELFF. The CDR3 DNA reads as TGTGCCAGCTCACCACCGGTCGACGGCGGGGAGCTGTTTTTT.

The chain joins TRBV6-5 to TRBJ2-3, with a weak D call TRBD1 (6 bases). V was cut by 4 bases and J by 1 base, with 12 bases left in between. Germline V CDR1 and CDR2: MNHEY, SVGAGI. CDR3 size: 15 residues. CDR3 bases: TGTGCCAGCAGTTCCTCAGGGGTGGGCACAGATACGCAGTATTTT. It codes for CASSSSGVGTDTQYF.

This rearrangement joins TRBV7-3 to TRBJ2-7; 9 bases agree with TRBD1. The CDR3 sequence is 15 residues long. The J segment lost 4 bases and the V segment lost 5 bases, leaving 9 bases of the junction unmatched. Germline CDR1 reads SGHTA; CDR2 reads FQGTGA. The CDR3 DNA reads TGTGCCAGCAGCCCGACTCCGGGACAGGGTTACGAGCAGTACTTC. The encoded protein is CASSPTPGQGYEQYF. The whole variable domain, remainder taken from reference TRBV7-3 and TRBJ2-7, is GAGVSQTPSNKVTEKGKYVELRCDPISGHTALYWYRQSLGQGPEFLIYFQGTGAADDSGLPNDRFFAVRPEGSVSTLKIQRTERGDSAVYLCASSPTPGQGYEQYFGPGTRLTVT.

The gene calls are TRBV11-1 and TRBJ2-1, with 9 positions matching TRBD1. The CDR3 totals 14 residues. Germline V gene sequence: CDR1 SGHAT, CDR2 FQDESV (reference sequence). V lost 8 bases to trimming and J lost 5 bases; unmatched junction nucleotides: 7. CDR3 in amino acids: CASRTGQGHNEQFF. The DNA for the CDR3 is TGTGCCAGCCGTACGGGACAGGGTCACAATGAGCAGTTCTTC.